Listed below are T cell receptor beta chains from one sample, sequenced in a study of blood T cell repertoires in COVID-19. The table came from immunoSEQ multiplex PCR; TCRdb's copy has only in-frame clones and leaves some out. The sample shows roughly 350,000 clones, around nine tenths of them seen only once. The sequencing sample was made of peripheral blood. Source of these receptors: a woman in her 70s with COVID-19, enrolled during active disease. Each CDR3 is given with its conserved first and last residue. The order of the fields is D gene, J gene, V gene, CDR3 length, clone size, CDR3 DNA, CDR3 protein. D genes are given only for firm matches. Only part of the rows carry a size: once, few, many, or a class if the clone is expanded.

d_call: TRBD1
j_call: TRBJ1-2
v_call: TRBV7-9
cdr3_length: 14
clone_size: .
cdr3_nt: TGTGCCAGCAGCTCCCGGACAGGGGGCTATGGCTACACCTTC
cdr3_aa: CASSSRTGGYGYTF

d_call: .
j_call: TRBJ2-3
v_call: TRBV11-2
cdr3_length: 13
clone_size: .
cdr3_nt: TGTGCCAGCAGCCCCTTATACACAGATACGCAGTATTTT
cdr3_aa: CASSPLYTDTQYF

d_call: TRBD1
j_call: TRBJ1-2
v_call: TRBV4-2
cdr3_length: 14
clone_size: .
cdr3_nt: TGTGCCAGCAGCCAGGAAAGACAGGGAAGAGGCTACACCTTC
cdr3_aa: CASSQERQGRGYTF

d_call: TRBD1
j_call: TRBJ1-1
v_call: TRBV18
cdr3_length: 14
clone_size: .
cdr3_nt: TGTGCCAGCTCAGCGATCAGGGGGCGGACTGAAGCTTTCTTT
cdr3_aa: CASSAIRGRTEAFF

d_call: .
j_call: TRBJ2-7
v_call: TRBV5-8
cdr3_length: 13
clone_size: .
cdr3_nt: TGTGCCAGCAGCTCCGGACAGTCTTCGGAGCAGTACTTC
cdr3_aa: CASSSGQSSEQYF

d_call: .
j_call: TRBJ2-7
v_call: TRBV12-3/TRBV12-4
cdr3_length: 13
clone_size: few
cdr3_nt: TGTGCCAGCAGTTTGGAGACAGGTATCGAGCAGTACTTC
cdr3_aa: CASSLETGIEQYF

d_call: .
j_call: TRBJ1-1
v_call: TRBV6-2/TRBV6-3
cdr3_length: 15
clone_size: once
cdr3_nt: TGTGCCAGCAGTTACTTAGCCGGCCTGAACACTGAAGCTTTCTTT
cdr3_aa: CASSYLAGLNTEAFF

d_call: TRBD1
j_call: TRBJ1-2
v_call: TRBV25-1
cdr3_length: 14
clone_size: .
cdr3_nt: TGTGCCAGCAGTGTCACAGGGGGGAGGAATGGCTACACCTTC
cdr3_aa: CASSVTGGRNGYTF

d_call: .
j_call: TRBJ2-7
v_call: TRBV21-1
cdr3_length: 19
clone_size: .
cdr3_nt: TGTGCCAGCAGCAATTCGAATCGGTCGGCGGGGGGTTTACCGTACGAGCAGTACTTC
cdr3_aa: CASSNSNRSAGGLPYEQYF

d_call: TRBD2
j_call: TRBJ2-7
v_call: TRBV7-9
cdr3_length: 19
clone_size: once
cdr3_nt: TGTGCCAGCAGCTTAGTTACGGGGGAAAGCGGGGTCATAGTCTACGAGCAGTACTTC
cdr3_aa: CASSLVTGESGVIVYEQYF

d_call: .
j_call: TRBJ1-2
v_call: TRBV4-1
cdr3_length: 15
clone_size: few
cdr3_nt: TGCGCCAGCAGCCCCCTCGGGGACAAGGACTATGGCTACACCTTC
cdr3_aa: CASSPLGDKDYGYTF

d_call: .
j_call: TRBJ1-1
v_call: TRBV4-3
cdr3_length: 14
clone_size: .
cdr3_nt: TGCGCCAGCAGCCAGATCCAGTTGAACACTGAAGCTTTCTTT
cdr3_aa: CASSQIQLNTEAFF

d_call: TRBD1
j_call: TRBJ1-4
v_call: TRBV5-1
cdr3_length: 15
clone_size: .
cdr3_nt: TGCGCCAGCAGCTCCCAGGGGGCGCAGGGCGAAAAACTGTTTTTT
cdr3_aa: CASSSQGAQGEKLFF

d_call: TRBD1
j_call: TRBJ1-5
v_call: TRBV29-1
cdr3_length: 14
clone_size: .
cdr3_nt: TGCAGCGTTGGCACAGGGGGCGCCCCCCAGCCCCAGCATTTT
cdr3_aa: CSVGTGGAPQPQHF

d_call: TRBD2
j_call: TRBJ2-3
v_call: TRBV20-1
cdr3_length: 15
clone_size: .
cdr3_nt: TGCAGTGCTAGTGACCTAGGCGAGCGGGGAGATACGCAGTATTTT
cdr3_aa: CSASDLGERGDTQYF

d_call: .
j_call: TRBJ1-5
v_call: TRBV28
cdr3_length: 17
clone_size: .
cdr3_nt: TGTGCCAGCAGTTGGGTAATTGGGGAGGGGAGCAATCAGCCCCAGCATTTT
cdr3_aa: CASSWVIGEGSNQPQHF

d_call: .
j_call: TRBJ1-6
v_call: TRBV3-1/TRBV3-2
cdr3_length: 14
clone_size: .
cdr3_nt: TGTGCCAGCAGCCAAGGGGGCCCCAATTCACCCCTCCACTTT
cdr3_aa: CASSQGGPNSPLHF

d_call: .
j_call: TRBJ1-4
v_call: TRBV3-1/TRBV3-2
cdr3_length: 15
clone_size: few
cdr3_nt: TGTGCCAGCAGCCTACAGAATCCGTCTCATGAAAAACTGTTTTTT
cdr3_aa: CASSLQNPSHEKLFF

d_call: .
j_call: TRBJ1-2
v_call: TRBV9
cdr3_length: 12
clone_size: .
cdr3_nt: TGTGCCAGCAGCGGGAGGGACTATGGCTACACCTTC
cdr3_aa: CASSGRDYGYTF

d_call: .
j_call: TRBJ2-5
v_call: TRBV5-1
cdr3_length: 14
clone_size: .
cdr3_nt: TGCGCCAGCAGCTTGGACGGGGGAGCAGAGACCCAGTACTTC
cdr3_aa: CASSLDGGAETQYF

d_call: .
j_call: TRBJ2-7
v_call: TRBV6-6
cdr3_length: 13
clone_size: .
cdr3_nt: TGTGCCAGCAGCCAACGGGATTCCTACGAGCAGTACTTC
cdr3_aa: CASSQRDSYEQYF

d_call: .
j_call: TRBJ2-2
v_call: TRBV7-2
cdr3_length: 13
clone_size: .
cdr3_nt: TGTGCCAGCAGCCCGACAAAGGCAGGGGAGCTGTTTTTT
cdr3_aa: CASSPTKAGELFF

d_call: TRBD1
j_call: TRBJ1-1
v_call: TRBV10-3
cdr3_length: 14
clone_size: .
cdr3_nt: TGTGCCACAGGGGGGGGACAGGGTGGCACTGAAGCTTTCTTT
cdr3_aa: CATGGGQGGTEAFF

d_call: .
j_call: TRBJ1-3
v_call: TRBV28
cdr3_length: 13
clone_size: once
cdr3_nt: TGTGCCAGCACCCGGGGTCCTGGAAACACCATATATTTT
cdr3_aa: CASTRGPGNTIYF

d_call: .
j_call: TRBJ2-1
v_call: TRBV7-2
cdr3_length: 14
clone_size: .
cdr3_nt: TGTGCCAGCAGCCACGTAGGGACTTACAATGAGCAGTTCTTC
cdr3_aa: CASSHVGTYNEQFF

d_call: TRBD1
j_call: TRBJ1-5
v_call: TRBV6-5
cdr3_length: 15
clone_size: .
cdr3_nt: TGTGCCAGCAGTTACTCACGGGACAGGGGACAGCCCCAGCATTTT
cdr3_aa: CASSYSRDRGQPQHF